Below, one T cell receptor beta chain is given with its context. The antigen is not known. The sample's time point: week 3, after first cycle of checkpoint inhibitor. Prior systemic cancer therapy, immunosuppressant use and other active malignancies excluded patients. These data are taken from a study of blood T cell dynamics during melanoma immunotherapy. Study as a whole: Metastatic melanoma patients received first-line pembrolizumab or nivolumab plus ipilimumab.

Each bulk PBMC sample had approximately 0.35 ug DNA loaded. This table comes from immunoSEQ multiplex PCR, and its TCRdb copy is limited to in-frame clones, with some not included. The repertoire has about 10,000 clones, around nine tenths of them found once; the top ten carry about 4%. Overall study results and limits: Unlike progressors, later disease-control patients had W3 repertoires gaining clonality or diversity.

The CDR3 totals 16 residues. Deletions cut 1 base from V and 1 base from J, with 8 bases between. Per germline, CDR1 SGHAT and CDR2 FQNNGV. The clonotype was recovered from a human donor with melanoma. The J gene is TRBJ2-6, the V gene TRBV11-2; no firm D call. The sequenced sample was blood, obtained from a patient treated with checkpoint blockade. The CDR3 bases are TGTGCCAGCAGCTTAGCCTCCCGATCTGGGGCCAACGTCCTGACTTTC. This gives the protein CASSLASRSGANVLTF.